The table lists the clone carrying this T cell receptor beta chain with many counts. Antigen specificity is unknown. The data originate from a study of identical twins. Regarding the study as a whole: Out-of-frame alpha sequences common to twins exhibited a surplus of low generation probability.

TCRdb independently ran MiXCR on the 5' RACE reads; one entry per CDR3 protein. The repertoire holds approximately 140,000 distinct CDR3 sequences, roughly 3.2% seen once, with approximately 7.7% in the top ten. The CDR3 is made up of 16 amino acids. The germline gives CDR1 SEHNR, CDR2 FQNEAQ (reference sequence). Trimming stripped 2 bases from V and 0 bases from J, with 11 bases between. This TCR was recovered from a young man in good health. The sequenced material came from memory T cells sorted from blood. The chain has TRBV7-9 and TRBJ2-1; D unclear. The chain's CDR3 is CASSLYTPSSYNEQFF. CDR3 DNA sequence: TGTGCCAGCAGCTTATATACGCCATCCTCCTACAATGAGCAGTTCTTC.